These 13 T cell receptor beta chains were sequenced from one sample in a study of T cells in localized non-small cell lung cancer. The repertoire was sequenced with immunoSEQ multiplex PCR; TCRdb's copy has only in-frame clones and lacks some. The sample has tens of thousands of clones, approximately 86% seen once. The specimen was peripheral blood, collected before any cancer treatment. The receptors originated from a man between 18 and 49 years old with stage I lung adenocarcinoma.

CDR3 sequence: CASSLTGESYEQYF. For the CDR3, the DNA is TGTGCCAGCAGTTTGACAGGAGAGTCCTACGAGCAGTACTTC. The chain links TRBV27 to TRBJ2-7; weak D call: TRBD1 (6 bases). Germline CDR1 MNHEY, CDR2 SMNVEV (reference sequence). Trimming cost V 3 bases and J 1 base, with 10 bases left between them. The CDR3 loop spans 14 amino acids.

The chain joins TRBV7-9 to TRBJ1-2, with D uncertain. The CDR3 has 11 residues. Germline V gene data show CDR1 as SEHNR and CDR2 as FQNEAQ (reference sequence). Between the trimmed V and J ends, which lost 1 base and 10 bases, there was a span of 7 bases. The DNA for the CDR3 is TGTGCCAGCAGCTTAGGACCCCCCTACACCTTC. It yields the protein CASSLGPPYTF.

The chain joins TRBV6-1 to TRBJ1-1, with D possibly being TRBD1 (6 bases). Per germline, CDR1 MNHNS and CDR2 SASEGT. This CDR3 contains 14 residues. V lost 2 bases and J 4 bases, leaving 11 bases between the germline ends. The chain's CDR3 is CASSERGGSTEAFF. CDR3 coding DNA: TGTGCCAGCAGTGAAAGGGGGGGGTCCACTGAAGCTTTCTTT.

The V gene is TRBV19, the J gene TRBJ1-1; 8 nucleotides align to TRBD1. Germline CDR1 LNHDA, CDR2 SQIVND (reference sequence). This CDR3 is 13 amino acids long. V lost 4 bases, J lost 5 bases, and 3 bases stayed unmatched. In DNA, the CDR3 is TGTGCCAGTAGTACCAGGGGGCGGACTGAAGCTTTCTTT. It yields the protein CASSTRGRTEAFF.

This clone was seen more than once but under ten times. The V gene is TRBV5-1, the J gene TRBJ2-7, with D perhaps matching TRBD1 (5 bases). CDR1 is SGHRS and CDR2 is YFSETQ in the germline V gene. Trimming removed 1 base from V and 3 bases from J, with 11 bases in between. CDR3 size: 14 residues. This chain's CDR3 is CASSLSPGIYEQYF. CDR3 sequence (DNA): TGCGCCAGCAGCTTGTCTCCAGGGATCTACGAGCAGTACTTC. The complete variable domain, with remaining parts taken from reference TRBV5-1 and TRBJ2-7, reads KAGVTQTPRYLIKTRGQQVTLSCSPISGHRSVSWYQQTPGQGLQFLFEYFSETQRNKGNFPGRFSGRQFSNSRSEMNVSTLELGDSALYLCASSLSPGIYEQYFGPGTRLTVT.

V and J are TRBV4-3 and TRBJ1-1, with D hard to call. Looked up from germline, CDR1 is LGHNA and CDR2 is YSLEER. The CDR3 runs to 16 residues. V shed 0 bases and J shed 1 base, with 12 bases lying between them. Here the CDR3 DNA reads TGCGCCAGCAGCCAAGATTTAACACTCCAGAACACTGAAGCTTTCTTT. Translated, it gives CASSQDLTLQNTEAFF.

The sample holds one count of this clone. This rearrangement joins TRBV19 to TRBJ2-4; D is unresolved. V lost 4 bases, J lost 5 bases, and 6 bases lay in between. The germline CDR1 and CDR2 sequences are LNHDA and SQIVND (reference sequence). The CDR3 runs 12 residues. This CDR3 reads CASSSQENIQYF. In DNA form, the CDR3 reads TGTGCCAGTAGTAGTCAGGAAAACATTCAGTACTTC.

This chain uses TRBV9 with TRBJ1-1; no definite D call. Germline lookup yields CDR1 SGDLS and CDR2 YYNGEE. The CDR3 length is 15 residues. Between the trimmed V and J ends, which lost 0 bases and 2 bases, there was a span of 11 bases. CDR3 sequence reads: CASSVEGNGNTEAFF. CDR3 in DNA: TGTGCCAGCAGCGTAGAGGGCAACGGTAACACTGAAGCTTTCTTT.

This clone was observed a handful of times. The chain is built from TRBV7-8 and TRBJ1-2; 7 bases are a match to TRBD1. This CDR3 spans 14 amino acids. V lost 5 bases and J lost 3; bases outside the gene matches: 6. CDR1 SGHVS and CDR2 FQNEAQ come from the germline V gene. CDR3 amino acids: CASSPGQSYYGYTF. The DNA of the CDR3 is TGTGCCAGCAGCCCGGGACAGTCCTACTATGGCTACACCTTC.

This clone was seen only a few times. The V gene is TRBV4-3, the J gene TRBJ1-5; D not resolved. Germline CDR1 is LGHNA and CDR2 is YSLEER. The CDR3 totals 16 residues. V lost 0 bases and J lost 5, with 14 bases in between. The CDR3, as DNA: TGCGCCAGCAGCCAAGATCCACCCCGACGGGATCAGCCCCAGCATTTT. Amino acid sequence: CASSQDPPRRDQPQHF.

V gene TRBV5-1 combines with J gene TRBJ1-1, with D unresolved. The CDR3 is 15 amino acids. Germline CDR1 SGHRS, CDR2 YFSETQ. Trimming left V 1 base short and J 1 base short, with 11 bases between. The CDR3 is CASSLFARPNTEAFF. In nucleotides, the CDR3 is TGCGCCAGCAGCTTGTTCGCCCGACCGAACACTGAAGCTTTCTTT. Drawing the rest from reference TRBV5-1 and TRBJ1-1, the complete variable domain is KAGVTQTPRYLIKTRGQQVTLSCSPISGHRSVSWYQQTPGQGLQFLFEYFSETQRNKGNFPGRFSGRQFSNSRSEMNVSTLELGDSALYLCASSLFARPNTEAFFGQGTRLTVV.

The rearrangement uses TRBV9 and TRBJ2-7, with TRBD2 matching over 7 bases. After removal of 3 bases from V and 1 base from J, the junction contained 4 bases not matched to a gene. The CDR3 spans 14 residues. CDR1 and CDR2 (germline): SGDLS, YYNGEE. The chain's CDR3 is CASSATSSSYEQYF. The CDR3 DNA is TGTGCCAGCAGCGCGACTAGCTCATCCTACGAGCAGTACTTC.

This chain connects TRBV6-5 to TRBJ2-1; D unclear. CDR1 and CDR2 from the germline V gene are MNHEY and SVGAGI. This CDR3 has 11 amino acids. Between the trimmed V and J ends, which lost 6 bases and 5 bases, there was a span of 5 bases. The CDR3 loop is CASRRDNEQFF. In nucleotides, the CDR3 is TGTGCCAGCAGGCGCGACAATGAGCAGTTCTTC.